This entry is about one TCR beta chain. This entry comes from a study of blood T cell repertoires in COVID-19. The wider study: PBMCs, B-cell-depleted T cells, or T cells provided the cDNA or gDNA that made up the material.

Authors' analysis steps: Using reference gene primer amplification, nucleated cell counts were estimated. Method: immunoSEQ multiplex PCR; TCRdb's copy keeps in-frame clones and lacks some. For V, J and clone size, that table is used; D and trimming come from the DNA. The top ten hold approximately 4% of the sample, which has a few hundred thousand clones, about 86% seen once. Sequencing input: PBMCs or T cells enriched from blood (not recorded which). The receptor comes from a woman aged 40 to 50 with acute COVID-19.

CDR3: CAISGGNYGYTF. The CDR3 region has the DNA TGTGCCATCAGCGGGGGTAACTATGGCTACACCTTC. The gene calls are TRBV10-3 and TRBJ1-2, with D possibly being TRBD1 (5 bases). The CDR3 covers 12 residues. V lost 6 bases, J lost 1 base, and 6 bases lay in between. Germline V gene data show CDR1 as ENHRY and CDR2 as SYGVKD.